This TCR beta chain derives from a study of Graves' ophthalmopathy and Graves' hyperthyroidism. Amplification of the TCR beta CDR3 regions used RNA transcripts (as template). RT-PCR with HTBI primers came first, then second-round multiplex PCR. Using its own MiXCR run on the multiplex PCR reads, TCRdb lists one record per CDR3 protein. This sample has hundreds of thousands of distinct CDR3 sequences, with about 21% found just once. Trimming removed 4 bases from V and 5 bases from J; junction bases left unmatched: 5. The CDR3 contains 13 residues. Germline V CDR1 and CDR2: SGHAT, FQNNGV. Study observations and caveats: In blood, most expanded thyroid clonotypes above 0.001 frequency were also detected.

There are many counts of this clonotype. The antigen is not known. The rearrangement uses TRBV11-2 and TRBJ2-7; TRBD1 aligns across 7 bases. The source material was peripheral blood. The clonotype originates from a woman between 18 and 30 years old with stable Graves' hyperthyroidism. The DNA of the CDR3 is TGTGCCAGCAGCTATGACAGGGCGAACGAGCAGTACTTC. Translating gives CASSYDRANEQYF.